Presented here are 8 T cell receptor beta chains from one specimen sequenced in a study of T-cell memory formation after mild COVID-19. TCRdb re-analysed the 5' RACE reads in MiXCR, keeping a single row per CDR3 protein. The repertoire includes approximately 440,000 distinct CDR3 sequences, 20% of them detected once, and around 9.2% sits in the top ten. Sequenced material: PBMCs or a T cell subset sorted from them (not recorded which). The receptor source for this set is an adult woman who had mild COVID-19 (a few samples of this study predate the infection). Cell type and time point are not known.

This clonotype was found a few times. This sequence joins TRBV20-1 and TRBJ1-1; the D is unclear. Germline V gene lookup returns CDR1 DFQATT and CDR2 SNEGSKA (reference sequence). CDR3 size: 13 residues. With 2 bases removed from V and 4 bases from J, the gap between germline ends came to 11 bases. The CDR3 region is CSARPVGATEAFF. The CDR3 coding sequence is TGCAGTGCTAGACCCGTCGGTGCCACTGAAGCTTTCTTT.

This clonotype was seen more than once but under ten times. The genes are TRBV14 and TRBJ2-7, with a possible D match to TRBD2 (6 bases). Germline CDR1 is SGHDN and CDR2 is FVKESK. V was cut by 5 bases and J by 6 bases, with 23 bases left in between. The CDR3 is 16 residues long. The CDR3 DNA sequence: TGTGCCAGCAGCGCCCCGGCGTCCGGGAGAGCGTGCGAGCAGTACTTC. Its translation is CASSAPASGRACEQYF. The full variable domain, rest sourced from reference TRBV14 and TRBJ2-7, is EAGVTQFPSHSVIEKGQTVTLRCDPISGHDNLYWYRRVMGKEIKFLLHFVKESKQDESGMPNNRFLAERTGGTYSTLKVQPAELEDSGVYFCASSAPASGRACEQYFGPGTRLTVT.

The gene calls are TRBV14 and TRBJ1-4; 7 bases agree with TRBD1. The CDR3 totals 16 residues. Germline CDR1 is SGHDN and CDR2 is FVKESK. With 1 base clipped from V and 4 bases from J, the junction kept 6 bases outside the gene matches. CDR3 nucleotide sequence: TGTGCCAGCAGCCAAGTGGGGGGACAGCTTAATGAAAAACTGTTTTTT. Encoded protein: CASSQVGGQLNEKLFF.

The chain links TRBV20-1 to TRBJ2-5; 7 bases are a match to TRBD2. The V and J ends lost 5 bases and 3 bases, in that order; junction bases with no gene match: 9. Looked up from germline, CDR1 is DFQATT and CDR2 is SNEGSKA (reference sequence). This CDR3 comprises 14 residues. The CDR3 DNA reads as TGCAGTGCTTCACCGGGACTACCGAAAGAGACCCAGTACTTC. Amino acid sequence: CSASPGLPKETQYF.

V and J are TRBV7-2 and TRBJ2-1, with D possibly TRBD2 on 5 matching bases. Trimming left V 2 bases short and J 6 bases short, with 14 bases between. Germline V gene data show CDR1 as SGHTA and CDR2 as FQGNSA. The CDR3 runs to 15 residues. The CDR3 nucleotides read TGTGCCAGCAGCTTACTGGAAGCGGATAGCAATGAGCAGTTCTTC. Translating gives CASSLLEADSNEQFF. The complete variable domain, with remaining parts taken from reference TRBV7-2 and TRBJ2-1, reads GAGVSQSPSNKVTEKGKDVELRCDPISGHTALYWYRQSLGQGLEFLIYFQGNSAPDKSGLPSDRFSAERTGGSVSTLTIQRTQQEDSAVYLCASSLLEADSNEQFFGPGTRLTVL.

The CDR3: CASSRTPGEGLETQYF. The CDR3 bases are TGCGCCAGCAGCCGAACCCCGGGGGAGGGCCTCGAGACCCAGTACTTC. V gene TRBV4-3 combines with J gene TRBJ2-5; 7 nucleotides align to TRBD2. Germline V CDR1 and CDR2: LGHNA, YSLEER. V gave up 4 bases and J gave up 5 bases; unmatched junction bases: 13. The CDR3 has 16 residues.

The table lists this clonotype with a few counts. This CDR3 reads CASSPGEFGNQPQHF. The CDR3, as DNA: TGTGCCAGCAGTCCAGGGGAGTTTGGCAATCAGCCCCAGCATTTT. This chain links TRBV9 with TRBJ1-5, with TRBD1 as a possible D gene (6 bases). The V gene lost 5 bases and the J gene lost 2 bases, with 14 bases spanning the gap. There are 15 residues in the CDR3. CDR1 SGDLS and CDR2 YYNGEE come from the germline V gene.

The rearrangement links TRBV4-2 to TRBJ1-2, with D possibly matching TRBD1 (5 bases). V was cut by 0 bases and J by 8 bases, with 7 bases left in between. CDR3 length: 12 amino acids. Looked up from germline, CDR1 is LGHNA and CDR2 is YNFKEQ. The CDR3 protein is CASSQEGLGYTF. CDR3 DNA sequence: TGTGCCAGCAGCCAAGAGGGACTCGGCTACACCTTC.